This T cell receptor (beta chain) was recorded in a study of OX40 agonist ivuxolimab in advanced cancers. Trimming pared 2 bases from V and 6 bases from J, leaving 8 bases between. Per germline, CDR1 MNHNY and CDR2 SVGAGI (reference sequence). CDR3 length equals 13 residues. Repertoires were generated with immunoSEQ multiplex PCR, while TCRdb's copy carries only in-frame clones and drops some. In the table there are more than 50,000 clones, roughly 83% of which are singletons. The sequence derives from an adult with an advanced solid tumor such as melanoma, head and neck, liver or kidney cancer. Sequenced here: CD4+ or CD8+ T cells sorted from blood, sampled in a trial of the OX40 agonist ivuxolimab. J is TRBJ1-3 and V is TRBV6-6, with D maybe TRBD1 (5 bases). The CDR3 protein is CASSYAGTNTIYF. Here the CDR3 DNA reads TGTGCCAGCAGTTACGCCGGGACAAACACCATATATTTT.